This T cell receptor (beta chain) emerged from a study of T cells after yellow fever vaccination. Whole-study context: The fractions with low cell numbers were processed using SMART-Seq v4 Ultra Low Input. Notes on the study in general: Contaminants from the bulk population, in the form of abundant clonotypes, could be found in FACS-sorted repertoires. A small proportion of clonotypes was detected in both the CD4 and CD8 compartments. Peak timing came faster in the weaker secondary response, day 5 versus 15.

This clonotype showed up many times. Antigen unknown. Each CDR3 protein is one row after TCRdb ran MiXCR on the 5' RACE reads. The repertoire holds 95,000 to 150,000 distinct CDR3 sequences, with 7.4% as singletons. The sample was CD4+ T cells sorted from PBMCs, taken 10 to 11 days after the first yellow fever vaccination. The sequence was obtained from a young man who received the YFV17D yellow fever vaccine.

The CDR3 region has the DNA TGTGCCAGCAGCTTGGAGAGGTCTTCCACCGGGGAGCTGTTTTTT. It specifies CASSLERSSTGELFF. V and J are TRBV5-5 and TRBJ2-2, with D uncertain. Germline V gene data show CDR1 as SGHKS and CDR2 as YYEKEE (reference sequence). V lost 0 bases, J lost 4 bases, and 10 bases lay in between. The CDR3 spans 15 residues.